This T cell receptor (beta chain) was identified in a study of cytomegalovirus exposure and HLA in healthy donors. 13 Jbeta primers and 60 Vbeta primers were used for the PCR. Some clones are missing from TCRdb's copy, which holds only in-frame ones; the method was immunoSEQ multiplex PCR. The sample consists of about 130,000 clones, roughly three quarters of them appearing once. Regarding the study as a whole: For most subjects, TCR beta sequences were reported to predict HLA-A and HLA-B alleles with accuracy. Rarity marked most TCR sequences, yet some public TCRs occurred in many donors. In a later analysis, TCR beta V- and J-gene trimming was associated with a missense DCLRE1C variant.

Note on this clone: Its antigen is undetermined.

The sample taken for sequencing was PBMCs. This receptor was taken from a man under 40 in good health and CMV-seronegative.

This chain's CDR3 is CASGAPDRATDTQYF. CDR3 coding DNA: TGTGCCAGCGGCGCCCCGGACAGGGCAACAGATACGCAGTATTTT. The chain has TRBV6-5 and TRBJ2-3, with TRBD1 matching over 8 bases. CDR3 length equals 15 residues. CDR1 MNHEY and CDR2 SVGAGI come from the germline V gene. V was clipped by 8 bases and J by 3 bases; unmatched bases: 10.